The 31 T cell receptor beta chains given below trace back to one sample, sequenced in a study of T and B cells in COVID-19 patients. TRB was amplified from about 240-490 ng of blood genomic DNA. TRB rearrangements were amplified by multiplex PCR with BIOMED2 TRB-A/B primers. TCRdb reanalysed the multiplex PCR reads using MiXCR and keeps one entry per CDR3 protein. The sample holds around 10,000 distinct CDR3 sequences, roughly a third seen once. The material sequenced was blood. These receptors were taken from a human donor with active COVID-19.

This clonotype was counted between two and nine times. This chain joins TRBV6-5 and TRBJ1-5; D unresolved. Per germline, CDR1 MNHEY and CDR2 SVGAGI. The CDR3 runs 16 residues. With 0 bases removed from V and 4 bases from J, the gap between germline ends came to 13 bases. The CDR3 sequence is CASSYSIGRENQPQHF. In nucleotides, the CDR3 is TGTGCCAGCAGTTACTCGATAGGACGGGAAAATCAGCCCCAGCATTTT.

In its sample, this clonotype was seen a few times. The gene calls are TRBV18 and TRBJ2-5; TRBD1 aligns across 9 bases. The germline CDR1 and CDR2 sequences are KGHSH and LQKENI. V lost 3 bases, J lost 4 bases, and 3 bases stayed unmatched. This CDR3 has 14 amino acids. CDR3 amino acids: CASSPLTGGETQYF. CDR3 in DNA: TGTGCCAGCTCACCGTTGACAGGGGGAGAGACCCAGTACTTC.

The chain has TRBV12-3 or TRBV12-4 and TRBJ2-7, with D possibly being TRBD2 (6 bases). The CDR3 is 13 residues long. Trimming removed 8 bases at V and 2 bases at J, with 13 bases between. DNA of the CDR3: TGTGCCAGCGGGCGGGACGGACCCTACGAGCAGTACTTC. Translation gives CASGRDGPYEQYF.

This clonotype is medium-sized within its sample. The chain has TRBV29-1 and TRBJ2-7, with TRBD1 matching 10 bases. CDR1 and CDR2 (germline): SQVTM, ANQGSEA. The CDR3 is 14 amino acids. The junction had 5 bases not matched to a gene; V was cut back by 3 bases and J by 3 bases. CDR3 bases: TGCAGCGTTGATACCGGGACAGGGGACTACGAGCAGTACTTC. Translation: CSVDTGTGDYEQYF.

A note on this clonotype: This could be a read error, since a much larger clone is one nucleotide away. The conserved closing phenylalanine or tryptophan is absent in this CDR3, likely reflecting a read error. The gene calls are TRBV19 and TRBJ2-7; D might be TRBD1 (5 bases). This CDR3 has 13 amino acids. Looked up from germline, CDR1 is LNHDA and CDR2 is SQIVND (reference sequence). Trimming pared 7 bases from V and 5 bases from J, leaving 15 bases between. CDR3 in amino acids: CASNTRVGDEQYL. The CDR3 coding sequence is TGTGCCAGTAATACCAGGGTGGGTGACGAGCAGTACTTA.

The chain has TRBV20-1 and TRBJ2-4; 7 bases are shared with TRBD2. The V segment lost 1 base and the J segment 3 bases; nucleotides outside the gene matches: 3. Per germline, CDR1 DFQATT and CDR2 SNEGSKA (reference sequence). The CDR3 covers 14 residues. The DNA for the CDR3 is TGCAGTGCTAGAGTGGGGGGGGACAAAAACATTCAGTACTTC. This gives the protein CSARVGGDKNIQYF.

As for this clonotype: Compared with germline, one end of the junction differs, possibly owing to a read error. The J gene is TRBJ2-3, the V gene TRBV12-3 or TRBV12-4; unclear D gene. The CDR3 totals 13 residues. CDR3 in amino acids: CASSLWSTDAQYF. The CDR3, as DNA: TGTGCCAGCAGCCTATGGAGCACAGATGCGCAGTATTTT.

This clonotype rates as medium-sized (0.01 to 0.1%). This sequence joins TRBV5-6 and TRBJ2-6, with TRBD1 matching 7 bases. The CDR3 spans 14 residues. With 5 bases clipped from V and 3 bases from J, the junction kept 2 bases outside the gene matches. Germline V gene data show CDR1 as SGHDT and CDR2 as YYEEEE. CDR3 in amino acids: CASRQGRGANVLTF. In nucleotides, the CDR3 is TGTGCCAGCAGACAGGGGCGTGGGGCCAACGTCCTGACTTTC.

The genes are TRBV20-1 and TRBJ2-7, with 12 bases identical to TRBD2. The CDR3 runs 13 residues. Losses at the gene ends were 4 bases for V and 4 bases for J; bases not matched to a gene: 2. Germline loops: CDR1 DFQATT, CDR2 SNEGSKA (reference sequence). CDR3 DNA: TGCAGTGCTACCGGGACTAGCGGGTACGAGCAGTACTTC. This gives the protein CSATGTSGYEQYF.

The chain uses TRBV24-1 and TRBJ2-1; TRBD2 might be the D (6 bases). Trimming left V 2 bases short and J 6 bases short, with 7 bases between. CDR1 KGHDR and CDR2 SFDVKD come from the germline V gene. This CDR3 is 13 amino acids long. CDR3 region: CATSDWDSNEQFF. CDR3 nucleotides: TGTGCCACCAGTGATTGGGACTCCAATGAGCAGTTCTTC.

In this sample, this clonotype turned up a few times. This rearrangement joins TRBV6-1 to TRBJ2-5; D perhaps matches TRBD2 (6 bases). This CDR3 comprises 15 residues. V was trimmed by 4 bases and J by 1 base, leaving 13 bases between them. Germline V gene data show CDR1 as MNHNS and CDR2 as SASEGT. The DNA for the CDR3 is TGTGCCAGCAGTGTCTCAGGGACTTTCCAAGAGACCCAGTACTTC. It yields the protein CASSVSGTFQETQYF.

This clonotype came up a few times. The CDR3 DNA follows: TGTGCCAGCACCGAAGGGCTGAACACTGAAGCTTTCTTT. It translates to CASTEGLNTEAFF. The gene calls are TRBV27 and TRBJ1-1; D not resolved. CDR1 and CDR2 from the germline V gene are MNHEY and SMNVEV (reference sequence). V lost 7 bases, J lost 0 bases, and 9 bases lay in between. This CDR3 comprises 13 residues.

This chain joins TRBV10-3 and TRBJ1-2, with D perhaps TRBD1 (5 bases). The CDR3 sequence is 14 residues long. Germline values: CDR1 ENHRY, CDR2 SYGVKD. V was trimmed by 4 bases and J by 4 bases, leaving 13 bases between them. CDR3 sequence: CAISGQSVSYGYTF. DNA for the CDR3: TGTGCCATCAGTGGACAGAGTGTGAGCTATGGCTACACCTTC.

In this sample, this clonotype is medium-sized (0.01 to 0.1%). The chain couples TRBV15 to TRBJ1-6, with 9 bases fitting TRBD1. This CDR3 contains 12 residues. V gave up 10 bases and J gave up 7 bases; unmatched junction bases: 2. Germline loops: CDR1 LNHNV, CDR2 YYDKDF (reference sequence). CDR3 DNA sequence: TGTGCCATCGGACAGGGGAATTCACCCCTCCACTTT. Protein: CAIGQGNSPLHF.

This clonotype was seen a few times. This chain connects TRBV10-2 to TRBJ2-2; 12 positions agree with TRBD1. V shed 4 bases and J 6 bases; nucleotides not matched to a gene: 6. Looked up from germline, CDR1 is WSHSY and CDR2 is SAAADI. The CDR3 has 16 amino acids. The CDR3 nucleotides are TGCGCCAGCAGTGCCCGGGACAGGGGGCTTCCCGGGGAGCTGTTTTTT. It codes for CASSARDRGLPGELFF.

The chain carries TRBV20-1 and TRBJ2-7; D may be TRBD2 (7 bases). The CDR3 extends over 13 amino acids. V lost 6 bases and J 2 bases, leaving 14 bases between the germline ends. Per germline, CDR1 DFQATT and CDR2 SNEGSKA (reference sequence). CDR3 nucleotide sequence: TGCAGTGCCTCCGCGGGGGCCGCCTACGAGCAGTACTTC. It yields the protein CSASAGAAYEQYF.

This rearrangement joins TRBV9 to TRBJ2-1; TRBD2 is a possible D gene (5 bases). Germline V gene data show CDR1 as SGDLS and CDR2 as YYNGEE. This CDR3 region has 12 residues. Trimming removed 6 bases from V and 11 bases from J, with 15 bases in between. CDR3 loop: CASTNPGEQQFF. The CDR3 region has the DNA TGTGCCAGCACCAACCCTGGGGAGCAGCAGTTCTTC.

V and J are TRBV5-1 and TRBJ2-7, with unresolved D. V was pared by 4 bases and J by 3 bases, with 11 bases between. The CDR3 extends over 13 amino acids. Germline CDR1 is SGHRS and CDR2 is YFSETQ. The CDR3 region has the DNA TGCGCCAGCAGCAACGCCAAGAGCTACGAGCAGTACTTC. Translation: CASSNAKSYEQYF. Variable domain in full (rest from reference TRBV5-1 and TRBJ2-7): KAGVTQTPRYLIKTRGQQVTLSCSPISGHRSVSWYQQTPGQGLQFLFEYFSETQRNKGNFPGRFSGRQFSNSRSEMNVSTLELGDSALYLCASSNAKSYEQYFGPGTRLTVT.

The chain joins TRBV20-1 to TRBJ1-1; D might be TRBD1 (5 bases). This CDR3 region has 11 residues. Trimming removed 5 bases from V and 4 bases from J, with 8 bases in between. Per germline, CDR1 DFQATT and CDR2 SNEGSKA (reference sequence). The chain's CDR3 is CSAYGGTEAFF. In nucleotides, the CDR3 is TGCAGTGCTTACGGGGGCACTGAAGCTTTCTTT.

The chain links TRBV10-3 to TRBJ1-1; D gene uncertain. Trimming took 10 bases from V and 1 from J, leaving 10 bases between them. This CDR3 region has 12 residues. Germline V CDR1 and CDR2: ENHRY, SYGVKD. The CDR3 bases are TGTGCCACCTCACCTGGGAACACTGAAGCTTTCTTT. It translates to CATSPGNTEAFF.

This chain connects TRBV10-3 to TRBJ2-7; 12 bases are shared with TRBD1. V lost 6 bases to trimming and J lost 6 bases; unmatched junction nucleotides: 6. Germline CDR1 ENHRY, CDR2 SYGVKD. CDR3 length: 14 residues. CDR3 sequence (DNA): TGTGCCATCAGGGGGGGGGACAGGGGGCGCGAGCAGTACTTC. Encoded protein: CAIRGGDRGREQYF.

The chain recombines TRBV30 with TRBJ1-1; 7 positions agree with TRBD1. V trimming: 2 bases; J trimming: 1 base; junction bases outside the gene matches: 4. The CDR3 is 14 residues long. CDR1 is GTSNPN, CDR2 SVGIG, per germline (reference sequence). The CDR3 here is CAWSTGDGNTEAFF. The CDR3 bases are TGTGCCTGGAGTACAGGGGACGGGAACACTGAAGCTTTCTTT.

This clonotype has just one count. The chain is built from TRBV5-1 and TRBJ2-2, with TRBD1 matching over 10 bases. The CDR3 extends over 15 amino acids. V lost 4 bases and J lost 8; bases outside the gene matches: 8. Germline V gives CDR1 SGHRS, CDR2 YFSETQ. CDR3 amino acids: CASSPGTGARGELFF. The CDR3 coding sequence is TGCGCCAGCAGCCCAGGGACAGGGGCTCGGGGGGAGCTGTTTTTT. Using reference TRBV5-1 and TRBJ2-2 for the parts outside the CDR3, the full variable domain is KAGVTQTPRYLIKTRGQQVTLSCSPISGHRSVSWYQQTPGQGLQFLFEYFSETQRNKGNFPGRFSGRQFSNSRSEMNVSTLELGDSALYLCASSPGTGARGELFFGEGSRLTVL.

This clonotype is medium-sized in the sample. This chain links TRBV14 with TRBJ2-7; D may be TRBD2 (6 bases). This CDR3 contains 15 residues. CDR1 is SGHDN, CDR2 FVKESK, per germline. Trimming shortened V by 4 bases and J by 0 bases, and 13 bases separated the two germline ends. The DNA of the CDR3 is TGTGCCAGCAGCCTCGGTGGCGGGGCCTCCTACGAGCAGTACTTC. As protein: CASSLGGGASYEQYF.

The chain links TRBV6-5 to TRBJ1-4; tentative D call: TRBD1 (6 bases). This CDR3 contains 15 residues. Trimming removed 2 bases at V and 6 bases at J, with 13 bases between. Germline V gives CDR1 MNHEY, CDR2 SVGAGI. CDR3 nucleotide sequence: TGTGCCAGCAGTTACCTTGGAGAGGGGGATGAAAAACTGTTTTTT. Residues: CASSYLGEGDEKLFF.

This clonotype appeared a few times. The chain is built from TRBV5-6 and TRBJ1-3; D gene unclear. This CDR3 spans 14 amino acids. V lost 5 bases and J 0 bases, leaving 9 bases between the germline ends. Germline CDR1 SGHDT, CDR2 YYEEEE. The CDR3 DNA reads as TGTGCCAGCAGATTGCGGGGCTCTGGAAACACCATATATTTT. Residues: CASRLRGSGNTIYF. Looking up the rest from reference TRBV5-6 and TRBJ1-3 gives the full variable domain: DAGVTQSPTHLIKTRGQQVTLRCSPKSGHDTVSWYQQALGQGPQFIFQYYEEEERQRGNFPDRFSGHQFPNYSSELNVNALLLGDSALYLCASRLRGSGNTIYFGEGSWLTVV.

The gene calls are TRBV6-5 and TRBJ2-7, with D perhaps matching TRBD2 (5 bases). The ends were cut back, 6 bases at V and 4 bases at J, with 13 bases in the middle. Germline values: CDR1 MNHEY, CDR2 SVGAGI. CDR3 length: 13 amino acids. In DNA form, the CDR3 reads TGTGCCAGCAGAGATAGGGAGCCATACGAGCAGTACTTC. It is translated as CASRDREPYEQYF.

In this sample, this clonotype turned up a few times. The chain is built from TRBV5-1 and TRBJ2-1; 8 bases match TRBD1. The length of the CDR3 is 15 residues. J gave up 2 bases and V 4 bases, and 5 bases lay outside the gene matches. The germline V gene encodes CDR1 SGHRS and CDR2 YFSETQ. CDR3 sequence (DNA): TGCGCCAGCAGCACAGGACAGGGCGCCTACAATGAGCAGTTCTTC. It yields the protein CASSTGQGAYNEQFF.

This chain connects TRBV27 to TRBJ2-1; D is unclear. The CDR3 totals 13 residues. Trimming left V 6 bases short and J 6 bases short, with 12 bases between. Germline CDR1 reads MNHEY; CDR2 reads SMNVEV (reference sequence). CDR3 sequence (DNA): TGTGCCAGCAGCTTACAACAGCTCAATGAGCAGTTCTTC. It encodes CASSLQQLNEQFF.

This clonotype showed up just a few times. The CDR3 coding sequence is TGTGCCAGCAGTGTGGACGGGGCAGGGCTCGGGGGCTACACCTTC. Its protein product is CASSVDGAGLGGYTF. This chain connects TRBV6-1 to TRBJ1-2, with D perhaps TRBD1 (5 bases). V was pared by 4 bases and J by 8 bases, with 20 bases between. CDR1 is MNHNS and CDR2 is SASEGT in the germline V gene. The CDR3 totals 15 residues.

Note on this clonotype: A much larger clone lies a single base off, so this may be a read error. The genes are TRBV19 and TRBJ2-1; perhaps TRBD2 as D (7 bases). The CDR3 loop spans 14 amino acids. V lost 8 bases and J lost 8, with 19 bases in between. Germline CDR1 and CDR2: LNHDA and SQIVND (reference sequence). CDR3 residues: CASGVGGGGDEQFF. DNA for the CDR3: TGTGCCAGTGGGGTGGGGGGGGGCGGAGATGAGCAGTTCTTC.